The 32 T cell receptor beta chains in this list originate from one sample, sequenced in a study of blood T cell repertoires in COVID-19. Profiling relied on immunoSEQ multiplex PCR, and the TCRdb table lists in-frame clones only, not all of them. The data hold about 99,000 clones, with around 83% observed a single time. The sequenced sample was peripheral blood. The receptors originated from a woman in her sixties or seventies in a cohort sampled during active or convalescent COVID-19.

V usage is TRBV18 and J usage is TRBJ1-4; 7 positions agree with TRBD1. Trimming took 6 bases from V and 0 from J; bases not matched to a gene: 13. This CDR3 is 18 amino acids long. Germline-derived CDR1 and CDR2 are KGHSH and LQKENI. The CDR3 DNA reads TGTGCCAGCTCTCCGCCAGGGGGACTCGCGGCAACTAATGAAAAACTGTTTTTT. This gives the protein CASSPPGGLAATNEKLFF.

The rearrangement links TRBV19 to TRBJ1-2; no firm D call. From germline, CDR1 is LNHDA and CDR2 SQIVND (reference sequence). This CDR3 is 12 amino acids long. With 1 base removed from V and 7 bases from J, the gap between germline ends came to 7 bases. The CDR3 region is CASSIGGVGYTF. The DNA for the CDR3 is TGTGCCAGTAGTATAGGCGGGGTTGGCTACACCTTC.

The sample holds a few counts of this clone. The rearrangement joins TRBV25-1 to TRBJ2-2, with TRBD1 as a possible D gene (5 bases). CDR3 length equals 14 residues. V gave up 7 bases and J gave up 4 bases, with 13 bases separating them. Per the germline V gene, CDR1 is MGHDK and CDR2 is SYGVNS. The CDR3 region has the DNA TGTGCCAGCACCCCCTCAGGGCGCACCGGGGAGCTGTTTTTT. Protein sequence: CASTPSGRTGELFF. Full variable domain (rest looked up from reference TRBV25-1 and TRBJ2-2): EADIYQTPRYLVIGTGKKITLECSQTMGHDKMYWYQQDPGMELHLIHYSYGVNSTEKGDLSSESTVSRIRTEHFPLTLESARPSHTSQYLCASTPSGRTGELFFGEGSRLTVL.

This chain joins TRBV5-1 and TRBJ1-1; D is undetermined. CDR3 length equals 14 residues. The germline V gene has CDR1 SGHRS and CDR2 YFSETQ. V shed 0 bases and J shed 2 bases, with 8 bases lying between them. The CDR3 reads CASSLAQPNTEAFF. In nucleotides, the CDR3 is TGCGCCAGCAGCTTGGCACAGCCTAACACTGAAGCTTTCTTT.

This rearrangement joins TRBV28 to TRBJ1-2, with D unclear. CDR1 and CDR2 from the germline V gene are MDHEN and SYDVKM. The CDR3 sequence is 14 residues long. With 6 bases removed from V and 4 bases from J, the gap between germline ends came to 15 bases. In nucleotides, the CDR3 is TGTGCCAGCAGCCAACTCACAGACGGCTATGGCTACACCTTC. This sequence encodes CASSQLTDGYGYTF.

This chain connects TRBV10-3 to TRBJ2-3, with D unclear. V was pared by 3 bases and J by 4 bases, with 5 bases between. The CDR3 consists of 12 residues. Per the germline V gene, CDR1 is ENHRY and CDR2 is SYGVKD. The DNA of the CDR3 is TGTGCCATCAGTGACTATGCAGATACGCAGTATTTT. It yields the protein CAISDYADTQYF.

This clone was counted only a few times. V and J are TRBV2 and TRBJ1-2; the match to TRBD1 covers 11 bases. The V segment lost 8 bases and the J segment 4 bases; nucleotides outside the gene matches: 0. Germline V lookup: CDR1 SNHLY, CDR2 FYNNEI. This CDR3 has 12 amino acids. CDR3 sequence (DNA): TGTGCCAGCGGACAGGGGGCCTATGGCTACACCTTC. This gives the protein CASGQGAYGYTF.

The chain recombines TRBV5-4 with TRBJ2-7, with 7 nucleotides matching TRBD2. Germline CDR1 is SGHNT and CDR2 is YYREEE (reference sequence). Trimming at V came to 3 bases and at J to 3 bases, leaving 9 bases not matched to a gene. The CDR3 covers 15 residues. The CDR3 DNA sequence: TGTGCCAGCAGCTGGGGAACTAGCGAAATCTACGAGCAGTACTTC. Its translation is CASSWGTSEIYEQYF.

The chain recombines TRBV6-5 with TRBJ1-5; 7 bases are shared with TRBD1. This CDR3 comprises 15 residues. CDR1 is MNHEY, CDR2 SVGAGI, per germline. J was trimmed by 0 bases and V by 6 bases; bases with no gene match: 5. CDR3 in DNA: TGTGCCAGCAGAAAGACAGGGAATAGCAATCAGCCCCAGCATTTT. Protein sequence: CASRKTGNSNQPQHF.

The chain couples TRBV12-3 or TRBV12-4 to TRBJ1-1; 7 bases fit TRBD1. The CDR3 length is 13 residues. V lost 4 bases and J lost 5; bases outside the gene matches: 4. The CDR3 DNA reads as TGTGCCAGCAGTTCACAGGGGAAAACTGAAGCTTTCTTT. This codes for CASSSQGKTEAFF.

This clone appeared a single time. The chain combines TRBV28 with TRBJ2-2; TRBD1 agrees at 10 bases. The CDR3 sequence is 16 residues long. V trimming: 6 bases; J trimming: 5 bases; junction bases outside the gene matches: 9. Germline V gives CDR1 MDHEN, CDR2 SYDVKM. The CDR3 DNA sequence: TGTGCCAGCAGGACCAGGACAGGGGGGAGGACCGGGGAGCTGTTTTTT. It codes for CASRTRTGGRTGELFF.

The chain recombines TRBV5-6 with TRBJ1-1; the match to TRBD1 covers 8 bases. Losses at the gene ends were 4 bases for V and 2 bases for J; bases not matched to a gene: 4. Germline lookup yields CDR1 SGHDT and CDR2 YYEEEE. CDR3 length: 14 residues. As DNA, the CDR3 is TGTGCCAGCAGCCGCGGACAGGGAAACACTGAAGCTTTCTTT. Encoded protein: CASSRGQGNTEAFF.

The chain's CDR3 is CASSEPASAGGFYNEQFF. Here the CDR3 DNA reads TGCGCCAGCAGTGAGCCCGCGAGCGCGGGGGGCTTTTACAATGAGCAGTTCTTC. The V call is TRBV10-2, the J call TRBJ2-1; 8 positions match TRBD2. V trimming: 2 bases; J trimming: 4 bases; junction bases outside the gene matches: 13. The CDR3 has 18 residues. Per germline, CDR1 WSHSY and CDR2 SAAADI.

CDR3: CASSSTRDSLRGELFF. The CDR3 DNA follows: TGTGCCAGCAGTTCCACCCGGGACTCCCTCCGGGGGGAGCTGTTTTTT. The chain combines TRBV6-5 with TRBJ2-2, with a weak D call TRBD2 (6 bases). Per the germline V gene, CDR1 is MNHEY and CDR2 is SVGAGI. V lost 4 bases and J lost 8, with 20 bases in between. CDR3 length equals 16 residues.

The V and J genes are TRBV6-2 or TRBV6-3 and TRBJ2-7; 8 nucleotides align to TRBD1. V lost 6 bases to trimming and J lost 2 bases; unmatched junction nucleotides: 12. Germline lookup yields CDR1 MNHEY and CDR2 SVGEGT. This CDR3 is built from 16 residues. CDR3 sequence reads: CASSQEGKTGAYEQYF. The CDR3 region has the DNA TGTGCCAGCAGCCAGGAGGGCAAGACAGGGGCCTACGAGCAGTACTTC.

The sample holds a few counts of this clone. The J gene is TRBJ1-4, the V gene TRBV5-1; D remains ambiguous. Per the germline V gene, CDR1 is SGHRS and CDR2 is YFSETQ. The CDR3 has 13 amino acids. V lost 4 bases and J 12 bases, leaving 16 bases between the germline ends. The CDR3 DNA sequence: TGCGCCAGCAGCGTGGCCCTTCTGGAGGAACTGTTTTTT. Its translation is CASSVALLEELFF.

The chain uses TRBV24-1 and TRBJ2-2, with D possibly being TRBD2 (7 bases). The CDR3 runs to 16 residues. V dropped 5 bases and J dropped 3 bases, with 15 bases sitting between them. Germline lookup yields CDR1 KGHDR and CDR2 SFDVKD. The CDR3 here is CATSGAGATDTGELFF. CDR3 sequence (DNA): TGTGCCACCAGTGGGGCGGGGGCAACGGACACCGGGGAGCTGTTTTTT.

This chain links TRBV1 with TRBJ2-4; TRBD1 was called by the table and not checked on the DNA. TRBV1 is tagged as a pseudogene. This CDR3 has 20 amino acids. CDR3 amino acids: CTSSQDQAGQGASTKNIQYF. The CDR3 DNA sequence: TGCACCAGCAGCCAAGATCAGGCGGGGCAGGGGGCATCAACCAAAAACATTCAGTACTTC.

The V gene is TRBV2, the J gene TRBJ1-2, with D perhaps TRBD1 (6 bases). The germline V gene has CDR1 SNHLY and CDR2 FYNNEI. Trimming pared 3 bases from V and 2 bases from J, leaving 10 bases between. The CDR3 loop spans 14 amino acids. CDR3 bases: TGTGCCAGCAGTGATCGGCAGGGGAACTATGGCTACACCTTC. Translating it yields CASSDRQGNYGYTF. The full variable domain, with the rest looked up from reference TRBV2 and TRBJ1-2, is EPEVTQTPSHQVTQMGQEVILRCVPISNHLYFYWYRQILGQKVEFLVSFYNNEISEKSEIFDDQFSVERPDGSNFTLKIRSTKLEDSAMYFCASSDRQGNYGYTFGSGTRLTVV.

The gene calls are TRBV10-2 and TRBJ2-5; D ambiguous. Trimming left V 3 bases short and J 2 bases short, with 4 bases between. Germline V gives CDR1 WSHSY, CDR2 SAAADI. This CDR3 is 12 amino acids long. CDR3: CASSDRQETQYF. CDR3 nucleotide sequence: TGCGCCAGCAGTGATCGGCAAGAGACCCAGTACTTC.

The J gene is TRBJ1-4, the V gene TRBV27; 8 bases line up with TRBD1. This CDR3 region has 15 residues. With 4 bases clipped from V and 8 bases from J, the junction kept 9 bases outside the gene matches. The germline V gene has CDR1 MNHEY and CDR2 SMNVEV (reference sequence). CDR3 DNA sequence: TGTGCCAGCAGTTACCGGACAGGGAATAGGGAAAAACTGTTTTTT. Protein product: CASSYRTGNREKLFF.

The sample holds one count of this clone. V and J are TRBV19 and TRBJ2-6; 10 nucleotides align to TRBD1. CDR3 length: 18 residues. V lost 5 bases to trimming and J lost 2 bases; unmatched junction nucleotides: 9. Germline V gene data show CDR1 as LNHDA and CDR2 as SQIVND (reference sequence). This CDR3 is CASSPQTGGHAGANVLTF. The CDR3 bases are TGTGCCAGTAGTCCCCAGACAGGGGGCCACGCTGGGGCCAACGTCCTGACTTTC.

The chain combines TRBV9 with TRBJ1-1; D gene ambiguous. Germline V lookup: CDR1 SGDLS, CDR2 YYNGEE. The CDR3 spans 16 residues. The V gene lost 0 bases and the J gene lost 4 bases, with 16 bases spanning the gap. Written as DNA, the CDR3 is TGTGCCAGCAGCGTAGTGGGTGGGAGTCGGGGCACTGAAGCTTTCTTT. Translating it yields CASSVVGGSRGTEAFF.

The chain carries TRBV30 and TRBJ2-7, with D possibly being TRBD2 (5 bases). Germline lookup yields CDR1 GTSNPN and CDR2 SVGIG (reference sequence). V lost 8 bases to trimming and J lost 7 bases, with 21 bases between them. CDR3 length equals 13 residues. The CDR3 coding sequence is TGTGCCGGCACGGGCCCCAATTCGGGGGAGCAGTACTTC. Amino acid sequence: CAGTGPNSGEQYF. Full variable domain (remainder filled in from reference TRBV30 and TRBJ2-7): SQTIHQWPATLVQPVGSPLSLECTVEGTSNPNLYWYRQAAGRGLQLLFYSVGIGQISSEVPQNLSASRPQDRQFILSSKKLLLSDSGFYLCAGTGPNSGEQYFGPGTRLTVT.

The rearrangement links TRBV5-4 to TRBJ2-2, with 7 nucleotides matching TRBD1. V shed 4 bases and J 5 bases; nucleotides not matched to a gene: 2. This CDR3 has 13 residues. Germline V gene data show CDR1 as SGHNT and CDR2 as YYREEE (reference sequence). The DNA of the CDR3 is TGTGCCAGCAGCAGACAGGGAACCGGGGAGCTGTTTTTT. Translating gives CASSRQGTGELFF.

The V gene is TRBV19, the J gene TRBJ2-1; TRBD1 matches 9 bases. This CDR3 spans 15 amino acids. V lost 9 bases and J lost 5; bases outside the gene matches: 11. Germline-derived CDR1 and CDR2 are LNHDA and SQIVND (reference sequence). The CDR3 coding sequence is TGTGCCAGCAACCCCGGGACAGGGTCGAACAATGAGCAGTTCTTC. Its translation: CASNPGTGSNNEQFF.

This chain joins TRBV30 and TRBJ1-4; no clear D gene. V was shortened by 8 bases and J by 3 bases, with 10 bases between the two germline ends. The CDR3 contains 12 residues. CDR1 and CDR2 (germline): GTSNPN, SVGIG (reference sequence). The CDR3 DNA follows: TGTGCCGGGCACGGGGCTAATGAAAAACTGTTTTTT. This translates into CAGHGANEKLFF.

This clone occurred once. The chain carries TRBV25-1 and TRBJ2-1; D is possibly TRBD1 (5 bases). This CDR3 has 13 amino acids. Germline V gene sequence: CDR1 MGHDK, CDR2 SYGVNS. V dropped 4 bases and J dropped 10 bases, with 14 bases sitting between them. CDR3 loop: CASSAWGGLEQFF. CDR3 DNA sequence: TGTGCCAGCAGTGCTTGGGGCGGTCTGGAGCAGTTCTTC.

The chain carries TRBV29-1 and TRBJ1-3; 9 bases are a match to TRBD1. The CDR3 sequence is 13 residues long. Germline loops: CDR1 SQVTM, CDR2 ANQGSEA. The junction had 5 bases not matched to a gene; V was cut back by 4 bases and J by 7 bases. The CDR3 DNA is TGCAGCGTTGGCCAGACAGGGGGGAACACCATATATTTT. Encoded protein: CSVGQTGGNTIYF.

This chain links TRBV11-3 with TRBJ2-2; 7 nucleotides line up with TRBD1. The J segment lost 4 bases and the V segment lost 7 bases, leaving 6 bases of the junction unmatched. In germline, CDR1 is SGHNT, CDR2 YENEEA. The CDR3 is 14 residues long. CDR3 sequence (DNA): TGTGCCAGCAAACGCCGGGACAGCACCGGGGAGCTGTTTTTT. This sequence encodes CASKRRDSTGELFF.

This chain links TRBV6-5 with TRBJ1-1; D might be TRBD1 (6 bases). CDR3 length: 12 amino acids. Germline CDR1 reads MNHEY; CDR2 reads SVGAGI. V was pared by 7 bases and J by 5 bases, with 11 bases between. CDR3 coding DNA: TGTGCCAGCACTTCCAGGGGAACTGAAGCTTTCTTT. The encoded protein is CASTSRGTEAFF.

The CDR3 DNA follows: TGTGCCAGCAGCAAAGTTGCAGGGTGGGGTAGGAACACTGAAGCTTTCTTT. As protein: CASSKVAGWGRNTEAFF. This chain joins TRBV21-1 and TRBJ1-1; the DNA was not used to check the table's D call, TRBD1. TRBV21-1 is flagged as a pseudogene. There are 17 residues in the CDR3.